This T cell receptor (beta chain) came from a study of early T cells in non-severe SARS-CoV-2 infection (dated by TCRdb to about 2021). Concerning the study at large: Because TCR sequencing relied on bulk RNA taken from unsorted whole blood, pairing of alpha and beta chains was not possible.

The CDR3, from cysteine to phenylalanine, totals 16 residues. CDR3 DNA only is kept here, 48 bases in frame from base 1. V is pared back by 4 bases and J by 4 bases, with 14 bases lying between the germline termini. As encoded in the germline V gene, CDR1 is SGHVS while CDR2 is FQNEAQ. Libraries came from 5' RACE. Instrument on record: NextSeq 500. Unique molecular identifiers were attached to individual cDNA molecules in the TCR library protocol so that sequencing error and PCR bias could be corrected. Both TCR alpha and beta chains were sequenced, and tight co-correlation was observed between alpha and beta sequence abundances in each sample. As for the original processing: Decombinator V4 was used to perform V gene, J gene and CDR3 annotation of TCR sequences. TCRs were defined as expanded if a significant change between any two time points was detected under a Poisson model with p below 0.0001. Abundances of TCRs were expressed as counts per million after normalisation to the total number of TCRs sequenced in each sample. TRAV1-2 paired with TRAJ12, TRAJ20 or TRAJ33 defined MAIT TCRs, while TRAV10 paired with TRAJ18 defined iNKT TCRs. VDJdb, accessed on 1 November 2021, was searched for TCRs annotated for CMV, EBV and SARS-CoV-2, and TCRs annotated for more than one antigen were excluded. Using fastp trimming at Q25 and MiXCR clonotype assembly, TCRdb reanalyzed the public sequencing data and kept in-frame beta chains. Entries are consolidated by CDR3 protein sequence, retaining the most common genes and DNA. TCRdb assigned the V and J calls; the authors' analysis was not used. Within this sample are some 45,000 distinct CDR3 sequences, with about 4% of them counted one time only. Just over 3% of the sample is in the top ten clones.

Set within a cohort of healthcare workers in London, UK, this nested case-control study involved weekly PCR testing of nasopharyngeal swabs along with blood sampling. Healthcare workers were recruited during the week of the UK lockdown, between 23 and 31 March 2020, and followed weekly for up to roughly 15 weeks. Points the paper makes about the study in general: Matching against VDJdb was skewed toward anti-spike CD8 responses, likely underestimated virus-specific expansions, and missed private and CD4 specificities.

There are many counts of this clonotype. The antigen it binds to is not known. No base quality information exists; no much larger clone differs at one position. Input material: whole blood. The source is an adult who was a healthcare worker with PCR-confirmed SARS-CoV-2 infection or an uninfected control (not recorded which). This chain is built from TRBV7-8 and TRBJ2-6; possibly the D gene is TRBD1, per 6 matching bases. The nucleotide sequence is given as TGTGCCAGCAGCTCCTACAGGGCCCCCGGGGCCAACGTCCTGACTTTC. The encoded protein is CASSSYRAPGANVLTF.